This T cell receptor beta chain was obtained from a study of beta chain features in type 1 diabetes (dated by TCRdb to about 2018). Notes on the research overall: Patients and healthy donors did not differ in mean age, gender distribution, total cell number or subset yield. A total of roughly 100 million sorted cells were examined across all samples, and a strong correlation was observed between cell number per subset and RNA yield. Naive and central memory subsets were obtained from all 30 or so donors, but regulatory and stem cell-like memory subsets were isolated from only 8 patients and 8 healthy donors. In the study, recently diagnosed type 1 diabetes patients and matched healthy donors were compared on the TCRB repertoires of their sorted circulating CD4+ T cell subsets. On the study overall, not on this receptor specifically: HLA sub-analyses involved small numbers of individuals, so any influence of HLA type on TCRB rearrangement remained unresolved. In all four CD4+ subsets, TCRB CDR3 length was moderately but significantly shorter in type 1 diabetes patients. Because cDNA was sequenced instead of genomic DNA, activated cells with high expression could be over-represented, although the groups did not differ in activation or CD3 levels. Shorter templates might be favored by PCR, yet because patient and control samples were amplified and corrected together, any such skew would affect both groups equally. At VDJ recombination sites, type 1 diabetes patients had fewer insertions and more deleted nucleotides, which implies abnormalities in thymic rearrangement. The naive, central memory and regulatory TCRB repertoires appeared to resemble one another more closely among patients than among healthy donors.

All of the isolated RNA was reverse transcribed with the High Capacity cDNA Reverse Transcription Kit, so expressed TCRB transcripts were sequenced. Deep immunoSEQ sequencing was applied to naive, central memory and regulatory T cell samples, giving an average of roughly 3.5 million total reads per sample. After sorted cells were lysed in RLT buffer, RNA was extracted with DNase-treated RNeasy Micro or Mini kits, with the choice depending on cell number. To prevent cross-contamination, each cell subset was processed individually, whereas patient and healthy donor samples were processed jointly. TCRB sequences were amplified from cDNA with the immunoSEQ multiplex PCR, producing 87-bp fragments spanning the CDR3 region. Sequencing of the amplicons was performed on the Illumina HiSeq platform. On the study's bioinformatics: PCR bias was computationally corrected using synthetic template baselines, reads within Hamming distance 2 were collapsed, and singletons that could not be merged were discarded. Reads were aligned against IMGT to assign V, D and J genes, CDR3 length and insertions or deletions at six rearrangement sites. Within each subset, clonotype counts were normalized to sorted cell number, after which true diversity and Gini coefficients were computed with the tcR R package. The overlap coefficient, calculated on TCRB nucleotide sequences, was used to measure repertoire sharing. As a proxy for the pre-selection repertoire, out-of-frame TCRB sequences from naive cells were analyzed. Imported from immuneACCESS, the table was reduced by TCRdb to in-frame sequences with V and J called. These copies leave out some clones; in studies compared against another copy, an unresolved V gene accounts for under half, and the cause of the remainder is not known. V, J and clone size are taken as reported in that table, and D and trimming were inferred from the DNA itself. This sample has more than 120,000 clones in its table, and under 11% of those were observed once. Under 1.5% of the sample is held by the ten biggest clonotypes.

A single peripheral blood draw of approximately 110 mL on average was collected from each donor into heparinised tubes. A BD FACSAria II and a panel including CD45RO, CCR7, CD25, CD127, CD95 and CD27 were used to sort naive, central memory, regulatory and stem cell-like memory CD4+ T cells. A purity above 98% was achieved for all sorted populations. Right away, PBMCs were isolated by Lymphoprep density gradient centrifugation and were stained directly, with no culture step. So that batch effects would be minimized, each experiment stained and sorted samples in pairs, pairing one healthy donor with one patient. V is shortened by 4 bases, J by 2 bases, and the region joining them spans 12 bases. Reading from cysteine to phenylalanine, the CDR3 counts 15 amino acids. Just the 45-base CDR3 DNA is kept, in frame starting at base 1. According to the germline V gene, CDR1 reads MGHRA and CDR2 reads YSYEKL.

To note about this clone: No cognate antigen has been identified for it. The record has no base qualities; no much larger clone is one base away.

In this chain, TRBV4-1 is recombined with TRBJ2-1; no D gene call is confident. Material for sequencing was naive CD4+ T cells from blood. The cell subset or site label, read with the paper, signifies: true naive CD4+ T cells. The source is a man between 18 and 35 years old in good health. The CDR3 is CASSPRVETYNEQFF. In nucleotide form, the sequence is TGCGCCAGCAGCCCCCGAGTTGAGACCTACAATGAGCAGTTCTTC.